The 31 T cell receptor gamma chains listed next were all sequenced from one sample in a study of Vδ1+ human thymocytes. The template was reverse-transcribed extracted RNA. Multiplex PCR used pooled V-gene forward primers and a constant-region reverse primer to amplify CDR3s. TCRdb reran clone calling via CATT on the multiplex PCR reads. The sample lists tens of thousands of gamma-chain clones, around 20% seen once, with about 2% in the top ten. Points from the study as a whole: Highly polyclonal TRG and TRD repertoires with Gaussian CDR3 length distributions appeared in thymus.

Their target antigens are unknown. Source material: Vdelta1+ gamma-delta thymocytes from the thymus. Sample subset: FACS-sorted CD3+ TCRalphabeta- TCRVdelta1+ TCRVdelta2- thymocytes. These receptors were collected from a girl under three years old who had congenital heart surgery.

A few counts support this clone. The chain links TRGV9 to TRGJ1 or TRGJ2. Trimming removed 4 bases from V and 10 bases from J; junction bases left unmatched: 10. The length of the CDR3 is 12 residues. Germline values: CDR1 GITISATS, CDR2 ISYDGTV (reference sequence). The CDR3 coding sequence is TGTGCCTTGTGGGATGGAGGGGGCAAGAAACTCTTT. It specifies CALWDGGGKKLF.

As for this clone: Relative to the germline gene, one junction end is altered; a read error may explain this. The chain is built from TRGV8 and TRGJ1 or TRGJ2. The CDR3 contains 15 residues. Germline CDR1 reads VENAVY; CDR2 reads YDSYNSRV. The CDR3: CATWDRMGNYYKKLF. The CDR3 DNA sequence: TGTGCTACCTGGGATAGGATGGGGAATTATTATAAGAAACTCTTT.

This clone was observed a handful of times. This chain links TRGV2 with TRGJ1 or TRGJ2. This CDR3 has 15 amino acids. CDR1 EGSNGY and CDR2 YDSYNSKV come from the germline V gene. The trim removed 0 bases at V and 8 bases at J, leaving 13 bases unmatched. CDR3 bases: TGTGCCACCTGGGACGGGCTAATCGGGACCCATAAGAAACTCTTT. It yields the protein CATWDGLIGTHKKLF.

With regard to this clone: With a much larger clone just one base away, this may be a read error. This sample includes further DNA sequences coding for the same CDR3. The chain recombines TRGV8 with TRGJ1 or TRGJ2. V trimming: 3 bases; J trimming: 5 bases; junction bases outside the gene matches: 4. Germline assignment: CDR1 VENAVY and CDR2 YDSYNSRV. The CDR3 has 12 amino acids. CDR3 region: CATWDPDYKKLF. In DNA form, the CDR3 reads TGTGCCACCTGGGATCCGGATTATAAGAAACTCTTT.

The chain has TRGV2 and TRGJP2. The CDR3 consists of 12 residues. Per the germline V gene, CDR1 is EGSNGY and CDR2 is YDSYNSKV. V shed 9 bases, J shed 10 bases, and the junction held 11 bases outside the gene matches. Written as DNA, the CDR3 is TGTGCCACCCTTTGCCGCGTTTGGATCAAGACGTTT. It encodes CATLCRVWIKTF.

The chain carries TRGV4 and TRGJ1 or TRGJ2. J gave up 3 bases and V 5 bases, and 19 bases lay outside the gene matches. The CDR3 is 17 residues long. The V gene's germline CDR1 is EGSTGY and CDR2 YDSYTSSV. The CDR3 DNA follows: TGTGCCACCTGGGGGGTGCTTACGTGGGCGCCTTATTATAAGAAACTCTTT. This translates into CATWGVLTWAPYYKKLF.

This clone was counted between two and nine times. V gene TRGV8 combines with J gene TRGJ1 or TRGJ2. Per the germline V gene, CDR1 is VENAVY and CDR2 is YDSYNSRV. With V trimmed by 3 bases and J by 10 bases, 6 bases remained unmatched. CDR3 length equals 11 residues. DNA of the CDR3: TGTGCCACCTGGGATGATGAGAAGAAACTCTTT. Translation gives CATWDDEKKLF.

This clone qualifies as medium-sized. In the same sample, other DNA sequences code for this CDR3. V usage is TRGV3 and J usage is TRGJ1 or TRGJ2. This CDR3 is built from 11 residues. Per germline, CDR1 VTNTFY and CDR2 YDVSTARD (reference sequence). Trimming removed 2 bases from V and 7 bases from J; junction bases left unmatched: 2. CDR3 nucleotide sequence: TGTGCCACCTGGGACACCTATAAGAAACTCTTT. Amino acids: CATWDTYKKLF.

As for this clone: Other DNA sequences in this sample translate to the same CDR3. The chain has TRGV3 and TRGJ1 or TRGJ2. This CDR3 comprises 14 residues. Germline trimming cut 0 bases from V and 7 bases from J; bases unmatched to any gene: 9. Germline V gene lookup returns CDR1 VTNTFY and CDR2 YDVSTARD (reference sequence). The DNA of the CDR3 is TGTGCCACCTGGGACAGGCCCGGGGGCTATAAGAAACTCTTT. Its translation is CATWDRPGGYKKLF.

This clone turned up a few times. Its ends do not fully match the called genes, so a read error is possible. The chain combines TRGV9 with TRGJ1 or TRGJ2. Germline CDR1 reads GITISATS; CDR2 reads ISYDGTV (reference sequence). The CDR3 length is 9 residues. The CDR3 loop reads CALGEKKLF. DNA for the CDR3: TGTGCCTTGGGGGAGAAGAAACTCTTT.

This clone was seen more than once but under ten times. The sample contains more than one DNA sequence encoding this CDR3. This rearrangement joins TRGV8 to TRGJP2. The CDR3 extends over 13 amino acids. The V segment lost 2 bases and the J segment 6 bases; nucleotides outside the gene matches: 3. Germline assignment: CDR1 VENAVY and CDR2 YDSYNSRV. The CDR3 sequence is CATWDNGDWIKTF. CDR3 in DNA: TGTGCCACCTGGGATAATGGTGATTGGATCAAGACGTTT.

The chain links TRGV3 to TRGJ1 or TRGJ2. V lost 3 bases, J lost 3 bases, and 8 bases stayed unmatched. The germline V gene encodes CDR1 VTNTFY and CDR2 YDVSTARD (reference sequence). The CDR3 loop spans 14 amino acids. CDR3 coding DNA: TGTGCCACCTGGGACCGGAACACTTATTATAAGAAACTCTTT. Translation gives CATWDRNTYYKKLF.

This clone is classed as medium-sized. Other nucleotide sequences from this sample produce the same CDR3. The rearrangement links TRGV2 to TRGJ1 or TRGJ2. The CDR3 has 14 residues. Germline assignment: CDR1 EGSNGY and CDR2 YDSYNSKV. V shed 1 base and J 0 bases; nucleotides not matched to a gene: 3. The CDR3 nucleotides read TGTGCCACCTGGGACGGCCCGAATTATTATAAGAAACTCTTT. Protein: CATWDGPNYYKKLF.

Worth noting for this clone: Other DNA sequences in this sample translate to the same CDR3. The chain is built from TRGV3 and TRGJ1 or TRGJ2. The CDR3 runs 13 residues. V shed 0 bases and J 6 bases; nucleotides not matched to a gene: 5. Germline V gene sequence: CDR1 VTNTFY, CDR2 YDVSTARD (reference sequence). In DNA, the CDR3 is TGTGCCACCTGGGACAGGCTCTGTTATAAGAAACTCTTT. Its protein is CATWDRLCYKKLF.

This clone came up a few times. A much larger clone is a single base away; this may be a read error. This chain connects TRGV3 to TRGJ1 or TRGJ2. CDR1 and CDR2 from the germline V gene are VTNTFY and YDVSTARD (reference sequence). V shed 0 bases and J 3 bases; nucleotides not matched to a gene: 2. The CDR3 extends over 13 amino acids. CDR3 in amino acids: CATWDRCYYKKLF. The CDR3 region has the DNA TGTGCCACCTGGGACAGGTGTTATTATAAGAAACTCTTT.

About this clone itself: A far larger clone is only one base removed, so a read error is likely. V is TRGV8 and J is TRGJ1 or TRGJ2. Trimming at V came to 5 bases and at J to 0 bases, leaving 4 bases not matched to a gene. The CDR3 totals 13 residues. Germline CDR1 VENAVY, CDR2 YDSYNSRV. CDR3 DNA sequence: TGTGCCACCTGGGTCGGGAATTATTATAAGAAACTCTTT. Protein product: CATWVGNYYKKLF.

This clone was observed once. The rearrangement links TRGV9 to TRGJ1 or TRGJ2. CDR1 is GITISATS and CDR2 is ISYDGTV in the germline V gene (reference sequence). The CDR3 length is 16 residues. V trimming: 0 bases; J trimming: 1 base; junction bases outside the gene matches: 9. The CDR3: CALWEVPRPNYYKKLF. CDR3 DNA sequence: TGTGCCTTGTGGGAGGTGCCCCGACCTAATTATTATAAGAAACTCTTT.

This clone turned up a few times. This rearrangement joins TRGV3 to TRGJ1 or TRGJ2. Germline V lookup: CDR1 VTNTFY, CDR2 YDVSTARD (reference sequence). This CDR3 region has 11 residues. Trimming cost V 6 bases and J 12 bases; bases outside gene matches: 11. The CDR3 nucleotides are TGTGCCACCTGGTCAGAAATTCGGAAACTCTTT. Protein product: CATWSEIRKLF.

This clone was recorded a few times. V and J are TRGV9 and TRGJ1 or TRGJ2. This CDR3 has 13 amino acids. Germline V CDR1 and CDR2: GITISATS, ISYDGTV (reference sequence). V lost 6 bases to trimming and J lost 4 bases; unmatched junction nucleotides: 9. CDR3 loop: CALWFVRYYKKLF. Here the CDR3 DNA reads TGTGCCTTGTGGTTTGTGAGGTATTATAAGAAACTCTTT.

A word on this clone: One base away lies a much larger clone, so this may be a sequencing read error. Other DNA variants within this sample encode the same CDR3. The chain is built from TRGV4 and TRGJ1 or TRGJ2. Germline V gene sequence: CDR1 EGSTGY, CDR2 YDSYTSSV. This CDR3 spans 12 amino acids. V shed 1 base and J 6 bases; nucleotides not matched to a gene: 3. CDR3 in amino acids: CATWDGSYKKLF. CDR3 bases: TGTGCCACCTGGGATGGTTCTTATAAGAAACTCTTT.

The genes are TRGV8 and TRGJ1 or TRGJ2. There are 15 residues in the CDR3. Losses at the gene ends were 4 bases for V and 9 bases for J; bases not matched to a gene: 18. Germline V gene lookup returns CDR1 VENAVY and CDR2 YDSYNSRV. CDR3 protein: CATWDLIGGATKKLF. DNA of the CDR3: TGTGCCACCTGGGACCTAATCGGGGGGGCTACTAAGAAACTCTTT.

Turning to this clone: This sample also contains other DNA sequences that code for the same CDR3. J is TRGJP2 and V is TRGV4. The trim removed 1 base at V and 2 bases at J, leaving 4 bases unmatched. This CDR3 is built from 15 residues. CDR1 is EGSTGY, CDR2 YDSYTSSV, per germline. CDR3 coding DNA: TGTGCCACCTGGGATGGCCGGAGTAGTGATTGGATCAAGACGTTT. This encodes CATWDGRSSDWIKTF.

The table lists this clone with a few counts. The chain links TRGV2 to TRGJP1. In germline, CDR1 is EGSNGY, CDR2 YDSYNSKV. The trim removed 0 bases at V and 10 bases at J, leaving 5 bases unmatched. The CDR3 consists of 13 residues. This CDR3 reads CATWDGQAWFKIF. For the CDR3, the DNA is TGTGCCACCTGGGACGGGCAGGCTTGGTTCAAGATATTT.

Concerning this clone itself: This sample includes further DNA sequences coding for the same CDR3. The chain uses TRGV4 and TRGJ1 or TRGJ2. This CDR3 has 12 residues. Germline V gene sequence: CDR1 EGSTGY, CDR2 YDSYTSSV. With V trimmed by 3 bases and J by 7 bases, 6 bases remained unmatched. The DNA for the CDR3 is TGTGCCACCTGGGATCTTGGGTATAAGAAACTCTTT. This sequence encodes CATWDLGYKKLF.

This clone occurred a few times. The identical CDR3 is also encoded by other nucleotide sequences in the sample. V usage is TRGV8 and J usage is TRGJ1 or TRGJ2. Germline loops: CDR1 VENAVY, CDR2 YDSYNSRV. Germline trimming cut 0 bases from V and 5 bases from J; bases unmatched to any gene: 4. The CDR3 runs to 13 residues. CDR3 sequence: CATWDRLDYKKLF. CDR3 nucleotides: TGTGCCACCTGGGATAGGTTGGATTATAAGAAACTCTTT.

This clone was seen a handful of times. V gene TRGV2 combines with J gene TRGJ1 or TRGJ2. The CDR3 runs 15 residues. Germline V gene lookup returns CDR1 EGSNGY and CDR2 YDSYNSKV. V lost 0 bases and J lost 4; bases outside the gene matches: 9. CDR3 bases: TGTGCCACCTGGGACGGGCTCCCTGGGTATTATAAGAAACTCTTT. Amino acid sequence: CATWDGLPGYYKKLF.

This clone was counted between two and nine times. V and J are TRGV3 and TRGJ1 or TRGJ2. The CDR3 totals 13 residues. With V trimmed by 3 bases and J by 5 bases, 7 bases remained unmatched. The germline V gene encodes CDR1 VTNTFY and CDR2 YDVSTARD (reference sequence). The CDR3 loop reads CATWDVRHYKKLF. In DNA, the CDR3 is TGTGCCACCTGGGACGTTCGGCATTATAAGAAACTCTTT.

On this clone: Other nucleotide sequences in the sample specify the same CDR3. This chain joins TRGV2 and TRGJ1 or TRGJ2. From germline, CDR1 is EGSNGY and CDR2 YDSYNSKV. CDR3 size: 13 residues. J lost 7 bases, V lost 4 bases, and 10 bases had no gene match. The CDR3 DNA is TGTGCCACCTGGGATGGGCCTCGGTATAAGAAACTCTTT. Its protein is CATWDGPRYKKLF.

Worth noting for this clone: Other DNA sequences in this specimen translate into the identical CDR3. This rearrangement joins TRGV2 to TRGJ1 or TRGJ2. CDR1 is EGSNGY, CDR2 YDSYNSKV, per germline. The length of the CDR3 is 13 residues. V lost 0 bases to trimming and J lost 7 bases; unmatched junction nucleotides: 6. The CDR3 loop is CATWDGPKYKKLF. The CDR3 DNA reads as TGTGCCACCTGGGACGGGCCGAAGTATAAGAAACTCTTT.

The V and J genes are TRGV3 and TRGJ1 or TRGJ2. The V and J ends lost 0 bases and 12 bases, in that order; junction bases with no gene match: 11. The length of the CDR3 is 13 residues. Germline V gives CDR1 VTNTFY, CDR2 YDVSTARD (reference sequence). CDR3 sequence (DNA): TGTGCCACCTGGGACAGGCTGAAGCGATTGAAACTCTTT. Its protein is CATWDRLKRLKLF.

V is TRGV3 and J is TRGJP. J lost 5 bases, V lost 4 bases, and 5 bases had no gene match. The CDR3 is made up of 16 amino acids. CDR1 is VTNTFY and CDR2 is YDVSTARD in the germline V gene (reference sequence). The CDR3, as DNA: TGTGCCACCTGGGAAAGAAAAGAGTTGGGCAAAAAAATCAAGGTATTT. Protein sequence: CATWERKELGKKIKVF.